This T cell receptor beta chain comes out of a study of identical twins. Study-wide results and limits: Insertion counts were lower in abundant cord blood beta clonotypes, a trend that memory repertoires did not show. These conclusions were based on statistical analysis (cross-sectional, not following the same donors).

TCRdb recomputed calls from the 5' RACE reads with MiXCR, one row per CDR3 protein. The sample has a few hundred thousand distinct CDR3 sequences; around 9% are singletons. This clonotype occurred a few times. Antigen: not known. This receptor was taken from a woman aged 50 to 60 in good health. The specimen sequenced was naive T cells sorted from blood.

The CDR3: CASSTAGYNEQFF. CDR3 nucleotides: TGCGCCAGCAGCACAGCGGGGTACAATGAGCAGTTCTTC. This chain uses TRBV5-1 with TRBJ2-1, with TRBD2 identical over 7 bases. Germline V gene lookup returns CDR1 SGHRS and CDR2 YFSETQ. The J segment lost 4 bases and the V segment lost 4 bases, leaving 2 bases of the junction unmatched. CDR3 length: 13 amino acids. The full variable domain, in which reference TRBV5-1 and TRBJ2-1 provide the parts outside the CDR3, is KAGVTQTPRYLIKTRGQQVTLSCSPISGHRSVSWYQQTPGQGLQFLFEYFSETQRNKGNFPGRFSGRQFSNSRSEMNVSTLELGDSALYLCASSTAGYNEQFFGPGTRLTVL.